This is a list of T cell receptor beta chains from one sample in a study of shared clonotypes between healthy human individuals. Method: immunoSEQ multiplex PCR; TCRdb's copy keeps in-frame clones and lacks some. The sample includes hundreds of thousands of clones, 73% of them seen just once. Sequencing input: memory CD4+ T cells sorted from blood. The origin of the receptors is a woman under 40 in good health. Each CDR3 is given with its conserved first and last residue. A D gene is named only where the DNA matches it firmly. The listing skips clone size in some rows; elsewhere it reads once, few, many or a size class.

J gene: TRBJ1-4
D gene: .
V gene: TRBV7-2
clone size: .
CDR3 DNA: TGTGCCAGCAGCTTAGATGCTCAGGAGAATGAAAAACTGTTTTTT
CDR3 protein: CASSLDAQENEKLFF

J gene: TRBJ1-5
D gene: .
V gene: TRBV6-5
clone size: .
CDR3 DNA: TGTGCCAGCAGTTATGATCTCAATCAGCCCCAGCATTTT
CDR3 protein: CASSYDLNQPQHF

J gene: TRBJ2-1
D gene: .
V gene: TRBV7-6
clone size: .
CDR3 DNA: TGTGCCAGCAGCTCCAATTCCCCGGGGTTCAACATCGAGCAGTTCTTC
CDR3 protein: CASSSNSPGFNIEQFF

J gene: TRBJ1-1
D gene: .
V gene: TRBV11-1
clone size: few
CDR3 DNA: TGTGCCAGCAGCTTTCAGGGAGGTGGCACTGAAGCTTTCTTT
CDR3 protein: CASSFQGGGTEAFF

J gene: TRBJ2-7
D gene: TRBD2
V gene: TRBV27
clone size: .
CDR3 DNA: TGTGCCAGCAGCTTTCGTACTAGCGGGAGCTCCTACGAGCAGTACTTC
CDR3 protein: CASSFRTSGSSYEQYF

J gene: TRBJ2-2
D gene: .
V gene: TRBV9
clone size: .
CDR3 DNA: TGTGCCAGCAGCGTAGGAACAGGGTCGGACACCGGGGAGCTGTTTTTT
CDR3 protein: CASSVGTGSDTGELFF

J gene: TRBJ2-7
D gene: .
V gene: TRBV20-1
clone size: once
CDR3 DNA: TGCAGTGCTGGGGACGTCTACGAGCAGTACTTC
CDR3 protein: CSAGDVYEQYF

J gene: TRBJ2-7
D gene: .
V gene: TRBV28
clone size: .
CDR3 DNA: TGTGCCAGCAGTTACTCGACAGGAATATACGAGCAGTACTTC
CDR3 protein: CASSYSTGIYEQYF

J gene: TRBJ1-4
D gene: .
V gene: TRBV5-1
clone size: few
CDR3 DNA: TGCGCCAGCACCCCCCAGGGTGTAGTGAATGAAAAACTGTTTTTT
CDR3 protein: CASTPQGVVNEKLFF

J gene: TRBJ1-1
D gene: .
V gene: TRBV28
clone size: .
CDR3 DNA: TGTGCCAGCAGTCCTCACTCAGACATGAACACTGAAGCTTTCTTT
CDR3 protein: CASSPHSDMNTEAFF

J gene: TRBJ2-1
D gene: .
V gene: TRBV9
clone size: .
CDR3 DNA: TGTGCCAGCAGCGAGGGGGGGCTTACCTACAATGAGCAGTTCTTC
CDR3 protein: CASSEGGLTYNEQFF

J gene: TRBJ1-4
D gene: TRBD1
V gene: TRBV5-1
clone size: .
CDR3 DNA: TGCGCCAGCAGAATGACAGGGGGCCCTAATGAAAAACTGTTTTTT
CDR3 protein: CASRMTGGPNEKLFF

J gene: TRBJ2-5
D gene: .
V gene: TRBV20-1
clone size: .
CDR3 DNA: TGCAGTGCCAAGATCCAAGAGACCCAGTACTTC
CDR3 protein: CSAKIQETQYF

J gene: TRBJ2-1
D gene: .
V gene: TRBV2
clone size: .
CDR3 DNA: TGTGCCAGCGCGGAACTAGGGGTTGTCAACGAGCAGTTCTTC
CDR3 protein: CASAELGVVNEQFF

J gene: TRBJ2-1
D gene: TRBD1
V gene: TRBV7-2
clone size: .
CDR3 DNA: TGTGCCAGCAGCTTAGCCGGGGGACAGGAGTCCTACAATGAGCAGTTCTTC
CDR3 protein: CASSLAGGQESYNEQFF

J gene: TRBJ1-3
D gene: TRBD1
V gene: TRBV6-1
clone size: .
CDR3 DNA: TGTGCCAGCCGATACCAACAGGGGAACACCATATATTTT
CDR3 protein: CASRYQQGNTIYF

J gene: TRBJ2-2
D gene: .
V gene: TRBV19
clone size: .
CDR3 DNA: TGTGCCAGTAGTATCCTGTCGTTGAACACCGGGGAGCTGTTTTTT
CDR3 protein: CASSILSLNTGELFF

J gene: TRBJ1-2
D gene: .
V gene: TRBV6-1
clone size: .
CDR3 DNA: TGTGCCAGCAGTGAAGCAAAAGCTAACTATGGCTACACCTTC
CDR3 protein: CASSEAKANYGYTF

J gene: TRBJ2-1
D gene: TRBD2
V gene: TRBV11-3
clone size: .
CDR3 DNA: TGTGCCAGCAGCTTAGTGTTAGCGGGGATAAATGAGCAGTTCTTC
CDR3 protein: CASSLVLAGINEQFF

J gene: TRBJ1-1
D gene: TRBD1
V gene: TRBV19
clone size: .
CDR3 DNA: TGTGCCAGTAGTATAGGGACAGGGACCGCTGAAGCTTTCTTT
CDR3 protein: CASSIGTGTAEAFF

J gene: TRBJ2-1
D gene: TRBD1
V gene: TRBV6-6
clone size: .
CDR3 DNA: TGTGCCAGCAGCCCGTGGGAGGGACAGGGCCAAAGTGAGCAGTTCTTC
CDR3 protein: CASSPWEGQGQSEQFF

J gene: TRBJ1-2
D gene: .
V gene: TRBV6-1
clone size: .
CDR3 DNA: TGTGCCAGCATCCGAGCTGGAGTGAACTATGGCTACACCTTC
CDR3 protein: CASIRAGVNYGYTF

J gene: TRBJ1-5
D gene: .
V gene: TRBV6-1
clone size: .
CDR3 DNA: TGTGCCAGCTGTTGGGGCGTGAAGGGCAATCAGCCCCAGCATTTT
CDR3 protein: CASCWGVKGNQPQHF

J gene: TRBJ1-2
D gene: TRBD1
V gene: TRBV7-2
clone size: .
CDR3 DNA: TGTGCCAGCAGCTTAGCCCACGACAGGGGTAACTATGGCTACACCTTC
CDR3 protein: CASSLAHDRGNYGYTF

J gene: TRBJ1-1
D gene: .
V gene: TRBV5-1
clone size: .
CDR3 DNA: TGCGCCAGCAGCCCGGACGGCCGTGAAGCTTTCTTT
CDR3 protein: CASSPDGREAFF

J gene: TRBJ1-4
D gene: .
V gene: TRBV27
clone size: .
CDR3 DNA: TGTGCCAGCAGGAGCCCCGGACAATGGGAACTGTTTTTT
CDR3 protein: CASRSPGQWELFF

J gene: TRBJ2-2
D gene: .
V gene: TRBV27
clone size: few
CDR3 DNA: TGTGCCAGCAGTTTCGGGAACACCGGGGAGCTGTTTTTT
CDR3 protein: CASSFGNTGELFF

J gene: TRBJ2-2
D gene: TRBD1
V gene: TRBV7-2
clone size: .
CDR3 DNA: TGTGCCAGCAGCTCTAACAGGGGGAGCACCGGGGAGCTGTTTTTT
CDR3 protein: CASSSNRGSTGELFF

J gene: TRBJ2-3
D gene: TRBD1
V gene: TRBV6-5
clone size: .
CDR3 DNA: TGTGCCAGCAGTGGGAACGCGGGACAGGGGGATACGCAGTATTTT
CDR3 protein: CASSGNAGQGDTQYF

J gene: TRBJ2-7
D gene: TRBD2
V gene: TRBV5-1
clone size: few
CDR3 DNA: TGCGCCAGCAGCTTGTTGGTAGCGGGAGGGCCTTCCTACGAGCAGTACTTC
CDR3 protein: CASSLLVAGGPSYEQYF

J gene: TRBJ2-3
D gene: .
V gene: TRBV27
clone size: .
CDR3 DNA: TGTGCCAGCAGTTTATCTGCGGAACTATCCACAGATACGCAGTATTTT
CDR3 protein: CASSLSAELSTDTQYF

J gene: TRBJ2-6
D gene: .
V gene: TRBV5-6
clone size: .
CDR3 DNA: TGTGCCAGCCGCCGTCTCTCTGGGGCCAACGTCCTGACTTTC
CDR3 protein: CASRRLSGANVLTF

J gene: TRBJ1-1
D gene: .
V gene: TRBV7-2
clone size: .
CDR3 DNA: TGTGCCAGCAGCTTGACAGCAAACCCGAACACTGAAGCTTTCTTT
CDR3 protein: CASSLTANPNTEAFF

J gene: TRBJ2-2
D gene: .
V gene: TRBV6-4
clone size: .
CDR3 DNA: TGTGCCAGCAGCCCCCTATGGGGTTCCGGGGAGCTGTTTTTT
CDR3 protein: CASSPLWGSGELFF

J gene: TRBJ2-1
D gene: TRBD2
V gene: TRBV5-1
clone size: .
CDR3 DNA: TGCGCCAGCAGCGCTCGTAGCGGGAGGTCGAATGAGCAGTTCTTC
CDR3 protein: CASSARSGRSNEQFF

J gene: TRBJ2-7
D gene: TRBD2
V gene: TRBV7-2
clone size: .
CDR3 DNA: TGTGCCAGCAGCCTTGGACTAGCGGGTTCCTACGAGCAGTACTTC
CDR3 protein: CASSLGLAGSYEQYF

J gene: TRBJ2-3
D gene: .
V gene: TRBV27
clone size: .
CDR3 DNA: TGTGCCAGCAGTCTGTTTTTCCAACATACGCAGTATTTT
CDR3 protein: CASSLFFQHTQYF

J gene: TRBJ2-4
D gene: TRBD2
V gene: TRBV7-9
clone size: .
CDR3 DNA: TGTGCCAGCAGTGGACTAGCGGGAGGTTCCATTCAGTACTTC
CDR3 protein: CASSGLAGGSIQYF

J gene: TRBJ2-7
D gene: .
V gene: TRBV27
clone size: once
CDR3 DNA: TGTGCCAGCAGCTGGACCTACGAGCAGTACTTC
CDR3 protein: CASSWTYEQYF

J gene: TRBJ2-3
D gene: TRBD1
V gene: TRBV2
clone size: once
CDR3 DNA: TGTGCCAGCAGTGAGAGCGGGACAGGGGGCCCAGATACGCAGTATTTT
CDR3 protein: CASSESGTGGPDTQYF

J gene: TRBJ2-6
D gene: TRBD1
V gene: TRBV5-1
clone size: .
CDR3 DNA: TGCGCCAGCAGCTTGTTAGGGGGCGCGCGTATTCGTGGGGCCAACGTCCTGACTTTC
CDR3 protein: CASSLLGGARIRGANVLTF

J gene: TRBJ1-4
D gene: .
V gene: TRBV7-2
clone size: many
CDR3 DNA: TGTGCCAGCAGCGTTGGAAGAAGCGAAAAACTGTTTTTT
CDR3 protein: CASSVGRSEKLFF